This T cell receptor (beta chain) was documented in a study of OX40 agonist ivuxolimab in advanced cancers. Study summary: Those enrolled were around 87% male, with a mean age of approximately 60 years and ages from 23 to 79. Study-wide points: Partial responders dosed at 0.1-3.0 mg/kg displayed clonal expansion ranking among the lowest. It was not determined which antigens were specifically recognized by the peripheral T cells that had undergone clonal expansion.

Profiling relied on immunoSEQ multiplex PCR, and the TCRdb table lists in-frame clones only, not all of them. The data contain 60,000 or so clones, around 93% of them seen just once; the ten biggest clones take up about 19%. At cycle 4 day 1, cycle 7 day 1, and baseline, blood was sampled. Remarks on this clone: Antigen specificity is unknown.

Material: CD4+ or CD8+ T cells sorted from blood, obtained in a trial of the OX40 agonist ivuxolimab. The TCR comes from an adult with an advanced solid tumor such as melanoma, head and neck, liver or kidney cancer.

This chain's CDR3 is CATSSSYRDRADRSKQFF. As DNA, the CDR3 is TGTGCCACCAGCTCAAGTTACCGGGACAGGGCCGACCGATCTAAGCAGTTCTTC. V usage is TRBV15 and J usage is TRBJ2-1; 9 bases agree with TRBD1. This CDR3 region has 18 residues. The V and J ends lost 5 bases and 11 bases, in that order; junction bases with no gene match: 22. Germline-derived CDR1 and CDR2 are LNHNV and YYDKDF (reference sequence).